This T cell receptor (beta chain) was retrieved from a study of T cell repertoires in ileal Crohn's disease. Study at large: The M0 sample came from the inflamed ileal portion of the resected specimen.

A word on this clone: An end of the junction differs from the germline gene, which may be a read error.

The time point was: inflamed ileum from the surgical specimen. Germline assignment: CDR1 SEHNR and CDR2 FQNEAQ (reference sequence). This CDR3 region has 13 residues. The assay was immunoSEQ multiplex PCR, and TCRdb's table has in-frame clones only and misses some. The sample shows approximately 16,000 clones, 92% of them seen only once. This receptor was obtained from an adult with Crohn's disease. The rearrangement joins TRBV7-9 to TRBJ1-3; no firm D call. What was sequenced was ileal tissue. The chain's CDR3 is CASSLAPGDTIYF. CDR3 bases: TGTGCCAGCAGCTTAGCGCCTGGAGACACCATATATTTT.